Following are 7 T cell receptor beta chains from one sample sequenced in a study of CD8+ T cells in alopecia areata. Following RNA extraction, reverse transcription yielded cDNA that acted as the sequencing template. The assay was immunoSEQ multiplex PCR, and TCRdb's table has in-frame clones only and misses some. There are about 9,000 clones in the sample, none observed a single time. It was with CD4, CD8alpha, NKG2D, NKG2ACE and other markers that pooled cutaneous lymph node cells were sorted. The sample was CD8+ T cells sorted from a lymph node. These receptors were taken from a C3H/HeJ mouse with alopecia areata. Mouse MHC haplotype: H2-k.

This clone has at least ten counts. The genes are named according to mouse. With the read ending 4 residues before the CDR3 end, the germline J gene is used to fill in that end. V and J are TRBV19 and TRBJ2-5; D is possibly TRBD2 (5 bases). This CDR3 region has 15 residues. Trimming removed 1 base at V and 0 bases at J, with 9 bases between. CDR1 and CDR2 from the germline V gene are FNHDT and SITEND (reference sequence). CDR3 DNA, as far as it was read: TGTGCCAGCAGTATAAGCTGGGAGAACCAAGAC. Translated: CASSISWENQD. The full CDR3 protein is CASSISWENQDTQYF.

By share, this clone ranks as medium-sized. Mouse germline and gene names are used. The CDR3 end is not reached by the read, which stops 4 residues before it; the germline J gene fills it in. V usage is TRBV17 and J usage is TRBJ2-3; 8 bases are shared with TRBD2. Trimming took 2 bases from V and 1 from J; bases not matched to a gene: 5. The germline CDR1 and CDR2 sequences are MNHDT and YYDKIL. This CDR3 has 16 residues. Partial CDR3 DNA: TGTGCTAGCAGTAGAAGGGGCTGGGGGGGTGCAGAA. The encoded protein is CASSRRGWGGAE. The complete CDR3 sequence is CASSRRGWGGAETLYF.

This clone is deemed medium-sized. Gene names are mouse gene names. The CDR3 protein is CASSSPGLGGLTNTGQLYF. CDR3 bases read: TGTGCAAGCAGCTCACCGGGACTGGGGGGTCTAACAAACACCGGG. The chain couples TRBV16 to TRBJ2-2, with TRBD2 matching over 12 bases. The read gets to within 4 residues of the CDR3 end, and the germline J gene fills in the rest. Losses at the gene ends were 4 bases for V and 0 bases for J; bases not matched to a gene: 9. The CDR3 runs to 19 residues. Germline V gene lookup returns CDR1 SGHSA and CDR2 FRNQAP. Complete variable domain (other parts from reference TRBV16 and TRBJ2-2): NAGVIQTPRHKVTGKGQEATLWCEPISGHSAVFWYRQTIVQGLEFLTYFRNQAPIDDSGMPKERFSAQMPNQSHSTLKIQSTQPQDSAVYLCASSSPGLGGLTNTGQLYFGEGSKLTVL.

By its share, this clone is medium-sized (0.01 to 0.1%). Here the gene names and germline are mouse. The sequenced fragment ends 4 residues before the CDR3 boundary, so the rest is inferred from the germline J gene. This chain connects TRBV17 to TRBJ1-1, with TRBD1 matching 7 bases. CDR3 length equals 13 residues. Germline V gives CDR1 MNHDT, CDR2 YYDKIL. The chain's CDR3 is CASSRDRDREVFF. CDR3 DNA, as far as it was read: TGTGCTAGCAGTAGAGATCGGGACAGA.

This clone was detected many times. Genes and germline are mouse. The CDR3 end falls 4 residues outside the read, so it is completed with the germline J gene. J is TRBJ2-3 and V is TRBV14; D ambiguous. V dropped 2 bases and J dropped 0 bases, with 7 bases sitting between them. Germline V lookup: CDR1 SGHDT, CDR2 FRDEAV. The CDR3 has 14 residues. The CDR3 spells CASSFRVSAETLYF. Incomplete CDR3 DNA: TGTGCCAGCAGTTTTAGGGTTAGTGCAGAA.

This clone is medium-sized by share. Gene names denote mouse genes. The read halts 4 residues ahead of the CDR3 end, with the missing end drawn from the germline J gene. V gene TRBV12-1 combines with J gene TRBJ1-2, with TRBD1 matching over 7 bases. Germline-derived CDR1 and CDR2 are SGHSN and HYEKVE. With V trimmed by 2 bases and J by 0 bases, 2 bases remained unmatched. The CDR3 extends over 14 amino acids. The CDR3 loop is CASSQGATNSDYTF. The sequenced CDR3 bases are TGTGCCAGCTCTCAGGGGGCCACAAACTCC.

This clone is judged medium-sized. Mouse gene names and germline throughout. Coverage ceases 4 residues before the CDR3 finishes, and the germline J gene fills in the end. The V and J genes are TRBV13-3 and TRBJ2-3, with a weak D call TRBD1 (5 bases). Germline values: CDR1 NNHDY, CDR2 SYVADS. The germline V and J ends were trimmed by 9 bases and 0 bases, with 11 bases remaining between them. This CDR3 has 13 amino acids. The CDR3 protein is CATRTNSAETLYF. The part of the CDR3 DNA that was read is TGTGCCACCCGGACAAATAGTGCAGAA.